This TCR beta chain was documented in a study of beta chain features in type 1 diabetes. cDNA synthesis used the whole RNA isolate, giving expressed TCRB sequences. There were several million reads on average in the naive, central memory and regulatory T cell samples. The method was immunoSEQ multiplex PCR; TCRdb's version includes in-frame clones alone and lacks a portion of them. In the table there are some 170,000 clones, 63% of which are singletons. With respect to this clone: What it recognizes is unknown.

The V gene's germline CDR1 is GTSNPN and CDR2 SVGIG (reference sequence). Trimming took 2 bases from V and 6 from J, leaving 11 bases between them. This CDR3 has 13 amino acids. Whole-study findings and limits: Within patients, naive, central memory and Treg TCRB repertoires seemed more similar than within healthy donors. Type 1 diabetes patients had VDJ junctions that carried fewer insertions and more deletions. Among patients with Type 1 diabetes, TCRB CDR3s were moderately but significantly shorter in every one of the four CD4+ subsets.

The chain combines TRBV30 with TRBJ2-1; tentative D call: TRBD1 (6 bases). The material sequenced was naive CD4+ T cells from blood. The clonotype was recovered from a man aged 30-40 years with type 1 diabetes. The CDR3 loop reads CAWSSRGPNEQFF. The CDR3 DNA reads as TGTGCCTGGAGTTCCAGGGGACCCAATGAGCAGTTCTTC.